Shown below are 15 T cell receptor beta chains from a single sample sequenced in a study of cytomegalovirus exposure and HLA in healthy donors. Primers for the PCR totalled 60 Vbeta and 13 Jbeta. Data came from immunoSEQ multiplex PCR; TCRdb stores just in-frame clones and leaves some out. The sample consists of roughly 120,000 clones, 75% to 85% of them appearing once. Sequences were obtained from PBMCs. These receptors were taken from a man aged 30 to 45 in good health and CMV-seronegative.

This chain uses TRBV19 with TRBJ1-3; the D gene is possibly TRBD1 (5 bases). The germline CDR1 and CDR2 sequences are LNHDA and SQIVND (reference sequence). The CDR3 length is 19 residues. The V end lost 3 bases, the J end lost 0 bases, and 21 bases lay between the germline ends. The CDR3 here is CASSIRRTSGPVSGNTIYF. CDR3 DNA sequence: TGTGCCAGTAGTATCCGTAGGACATCGGGCCCAGTCTCTGGAAACACCATATATTTT.

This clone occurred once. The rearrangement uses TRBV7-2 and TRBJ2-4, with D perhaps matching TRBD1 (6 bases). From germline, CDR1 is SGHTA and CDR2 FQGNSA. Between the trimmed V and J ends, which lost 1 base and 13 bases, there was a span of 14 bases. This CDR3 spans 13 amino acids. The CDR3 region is CASSLETGAIQYF. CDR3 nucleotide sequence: TGTGCCAGCAGCTTAGAGACAGGTGCGATACAGTACTTC.

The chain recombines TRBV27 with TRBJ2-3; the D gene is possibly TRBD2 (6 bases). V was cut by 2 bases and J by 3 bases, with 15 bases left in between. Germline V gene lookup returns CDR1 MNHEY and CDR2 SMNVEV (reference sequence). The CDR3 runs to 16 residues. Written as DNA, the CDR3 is TGTGCCAGCAGTTTACAAGTCTCGGAGGGAACAGATACGCAGTATTTT. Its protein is CASSLQVSEGTDTQYF.

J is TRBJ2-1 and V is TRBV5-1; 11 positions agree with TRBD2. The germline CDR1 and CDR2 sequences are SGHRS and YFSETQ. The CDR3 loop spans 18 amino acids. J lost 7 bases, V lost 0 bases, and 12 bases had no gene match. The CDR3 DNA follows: TGCGCCAGCAGCTTGGTCGGTAGCGGGAGGGACCTTACAAATGAGCAGTTCTTC. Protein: CASSLVGSGRDLTNEQFF. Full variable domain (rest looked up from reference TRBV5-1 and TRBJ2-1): KAGVTQTPRYLIKTRGQQVTLSCSPISGHRSVSWYQQTPGQGLQFLFEYFSETQRNKGNFPGRFSGRQFSNSRSEMNVSTLELGDSALYLCASSLVGSGRDLTNEQFFGPGTRLTVL.

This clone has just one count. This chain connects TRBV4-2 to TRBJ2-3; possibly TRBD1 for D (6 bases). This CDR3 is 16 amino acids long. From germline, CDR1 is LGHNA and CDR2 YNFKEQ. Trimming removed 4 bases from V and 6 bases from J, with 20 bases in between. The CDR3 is CASSPKGGAQGDTQYF. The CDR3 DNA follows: TGTGCCAGCAGCCCAAAAGGGGGAGCGCAGGGTGATACGCAGTATTTT.

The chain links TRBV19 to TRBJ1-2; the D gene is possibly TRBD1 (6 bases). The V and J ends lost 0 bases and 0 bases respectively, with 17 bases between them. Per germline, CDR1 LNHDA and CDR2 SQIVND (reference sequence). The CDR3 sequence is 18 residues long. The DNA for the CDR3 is TGTGCCAGTAGTATAGATCAGCGGGGGCGAGTTACTAACTATGGCTACACCTTC. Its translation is CASSIDQRGRVTNYGYTF.

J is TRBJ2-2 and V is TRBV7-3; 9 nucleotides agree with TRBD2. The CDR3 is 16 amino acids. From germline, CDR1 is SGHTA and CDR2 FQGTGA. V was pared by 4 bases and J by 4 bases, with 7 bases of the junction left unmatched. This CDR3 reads CASSSVAGVATGELFF. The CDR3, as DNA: TGTGCCAGCAGCTCGGTAGCGGGAGTAGCCACCGGGGAGCTGTTTTTT.

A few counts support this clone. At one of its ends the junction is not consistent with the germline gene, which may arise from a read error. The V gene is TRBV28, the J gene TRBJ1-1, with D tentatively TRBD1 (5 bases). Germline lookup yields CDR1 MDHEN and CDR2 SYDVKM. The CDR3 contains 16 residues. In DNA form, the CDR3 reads TGTGCCAGCATTTTAGCGGGGCGTAACATGAACACTGAAGCTTTCTTT. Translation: CASILAGRNMNTEAFF.

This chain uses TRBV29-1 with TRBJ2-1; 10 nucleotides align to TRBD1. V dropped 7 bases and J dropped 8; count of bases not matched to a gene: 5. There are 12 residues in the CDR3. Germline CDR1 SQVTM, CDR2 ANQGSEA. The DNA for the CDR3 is TGCAGCGCTACCGGGACAGGGGATGAGCAGTTCTTC. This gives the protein CSATGTGDEQFF.

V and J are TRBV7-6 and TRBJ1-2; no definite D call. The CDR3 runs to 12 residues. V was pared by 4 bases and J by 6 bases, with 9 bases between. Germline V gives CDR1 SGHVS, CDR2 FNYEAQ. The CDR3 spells CASSSLQDGYTF. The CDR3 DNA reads TGTGCCAGCAGCTCCCTCCAGGATGGCTACACCTTC.

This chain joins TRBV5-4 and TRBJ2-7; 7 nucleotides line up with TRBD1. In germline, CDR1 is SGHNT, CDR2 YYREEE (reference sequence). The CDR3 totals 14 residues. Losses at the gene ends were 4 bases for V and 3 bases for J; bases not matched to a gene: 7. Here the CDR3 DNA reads TGTGCCAGCAGCATCGGGACAGCTATCTACGAGCAGTACTTC. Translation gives CASSIGTAIYEQYF.

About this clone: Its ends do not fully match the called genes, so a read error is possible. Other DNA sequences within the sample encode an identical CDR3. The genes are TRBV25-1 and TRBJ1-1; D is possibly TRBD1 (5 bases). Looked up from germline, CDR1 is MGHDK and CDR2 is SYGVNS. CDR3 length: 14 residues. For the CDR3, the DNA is TGTGCCAGCAGCCCCCTCGGGGGGTGGACTGAAGCTTTCTTC. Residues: CASSPLGGWTEAFF. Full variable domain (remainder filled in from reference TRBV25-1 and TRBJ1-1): EADIYQTPRYLVIGTGKKITLECSQTMGHDKMYWYQQDPGMELHLIHYSYGVNSTEKGDLSSESTVSRIRTEHFPLTLESARPSHTSQYLCASSPLGGWTEAFFGQGTRLTVV.

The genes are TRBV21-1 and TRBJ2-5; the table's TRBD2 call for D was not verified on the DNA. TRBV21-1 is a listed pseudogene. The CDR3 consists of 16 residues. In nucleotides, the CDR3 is TGTGCCAGCATATATCGGTGGGGGAGGGCCGGTGAGACCCAGTACTTC. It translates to CASIYRWGRAGETQYF.

The CDR3 loop is CASSLEDSYYEQYF. The CDR3 DNA reads as TGTGCCAGCAGTTTAGAAGACAGCTACTACGAGCAGTACTTC. This rearrangement joins TRBV28 to TRBJ2-7; perhaps TRBD1 as D (5 bases). The germline gives CDR1 MDHEN, CDR2 SYDVKM. The ends were cut back, 2 bases at V and 3 bases at J, with 11 bases in the middle. The length of the CDR3 is 14 residues.

The CDR3 region is CASSLLGNTIYF. CDR3 bases: TGTGCCAGCAGCTTACTGGGAAACACCATATATTTT. The genes are TRBV7-9 and TRBJ1-3; D uncertain. CDR1 and CDR2 from the germline V gene are SEHNR and FQNEAQ (reference sequence). The CDR3 length is 12 residues. The ends were cut back, 2 bases at V and 4 bases at J, with 3 bases in the middle.